The 28 T cell receptor beta chains in this list originate from one sample, sequenced in a study of blood T cell repertoires in COVID-19. Method: immunoSEQ multiplex PCR; TCRdb's copy keeps in-frame clones and lacks some. The sample lists about 270,000 clones, roughly 86% seen once, with 5% to 6% in the top ten. The specimen sequenced was peripheral blood. The receptors were sampled from an elderly woman with COVID-19, enrolled during active disease.

J is TRBJ1-3 and V is TRBV6-5, with 9 positions matching TRBD1. Germline CDR1 MNHEY, CDR2 SVGAGI. This CDR3 has 15 amino acids. The V and J ends lost 6 bases and 3 bases, in that order; junction bases with no gene match: 6. CDR3 DNA: TGTGCCAGCAGACAGGGGGCAGCTAATGGAAACACCATATATTTT. Protein product: CASRQGAANGNTIYF.

The chain recombines TRBV28 with TRBJ2-3; tentatively, D is TRBD1 (5 bases). Trimming took off 4 bases at V and 1 base at J, with 12 bases between the two ends. Germline loops: CDR1 MDHEN, CDR2 SYDVKM. This CDR3 region has 15 residues. CDR3 in amino acids: CASSSRQPGTDTQYF. CDR3 nucleotide sequence: TGTGCCAGCAGTTCCCGACAGCCGGGCACAGATACGCAGTATTTT.

The genes are TRBV7-2 and TRBJ2-4; 7 nucleotides match TRBD2. The CDR3 loop spans 19 amino acids. CDR1 and CDR2 from the germline V gene are SGHTA and FQGNSA. V trimming: 1 base; J trimming: 3 bases; junction bases outside the gene matches: 15. This chain's CDR3 is CASSLERDYGTYRKNIQYF. The CDR3 DNA reads as TGTGCCAGCAGCTTAGAGAGGGACTATGGGACTTATCGCAAAAACATTCAGTACTTC.

The chain joins TRBV28 to TRBJ1-5, with D uncertain. Germline assignment: CDR1 MDHEN and CDR2 SYDVKM. The CDR3 contains 16 residues. V was pared by 2 bases and J by 1 base, with 12 bases between. CDR3 region: CASSLKGGRSNQPQHF. The CDR3 nucleotides are TGTGCCAGCAGTTTAAAGGGCGGGAGAAGCAATCAGCCCCAGCATTTT.

The V and J genes are TRBV7-2 and TRBJ2-3, with 11 positions matching TRBD2. The CDR3 sequence is 16 residues long. After removal of 5 bases from V and 2 bases from J, the junction contained 6 bases not matched to a gene. The germline CDR1 and CDR2 sequences are SGHTA and FQGNSA. CDR3 sequence: CASSSGLAGITDTQYF. In DNA, the CDR3 is TGTGCCAGCAGCAGCGGACTAGCGGGTATCACAGATACGCAGTATTTT.

The CDR3 loop reads CASSSWKTQDTQYF. The CDR3 DNA is TGTGCCAGCAGTTCTTGGAAGACACAGGATACGCAGTATTTT. V gene TRBV27 combines with J gene TRBJ2-3; D remains ambiguous. Per the germline V gene, CDR1 is MNHEY and CDR2 is SMNVEV (reference sequence). This CDR3 comprises 14 residues. V was shortened by 4 bases and J by 6 bases, with 14 bases between the two germline ends.

As concerns this clone: Other DNA sequences of this sample code for an identical CDR3. The V call is TRBV6-6, the J call TRBJ2-7; the D is unclear. Trimming removed 2 bases at V and 0 bases at J, with 8 bases between. The V gene's germline CDR1 is MNHNY and CDR2 SVGAGI (reference sequence). The CDR3 length is 14 residues. The CDR3 reads CASSYVGGSYEQYV. The CDR3 DNA reads as TGTGCCAGCAGTTACGTCGGTGGCTCCTACGAGCAGTACGTC.

This sequence joins TRBV2 and TRBJ1-4; D gene ambiguous. The CDR3 runs 14 residues. Germline CDR1 is SNHLY and CDR2 is FYNNEI. V dropped 5 bases and J dropped 3 bases, with 10 bases sitting between them. The DNA for the CDR3 is TGTGCCAGCAGTCTCCCGGTGGCTAATGAAAAACTGTTTTTT. This sequence encodes CASSLPVANEKLFF. The entire variable domain, with the rest obtained from reference TRBV2 and TRBJ1-4, is as follows: EPEVTQTPSHQVTQMGQEVILRCVPISNHLYFYWYRQILGQKVEFLVSFYNNEISEKSEIFDDQFSVERPDGSNFTLKIRSTKLEDSAMYFCASSLPVANEKLFFGSGTQLSVL.

V is TRBV3-1 (or the pseudogene TRBV3-2) and J is TRBJ1-1; D is undetermined. CDR3 length: 19 amino acids. Germline CDR1 reads LGHDT; CDR2 reads YNNKEL (reference sequence). Trimming pared 1 base from V and 1 base from J, leaving 22 bases between. The CDR3: CASSQGRDRPYGKNTEAFF. The DNA for the CDR3 is TGTGCCAGCAGCCAAGGCCGGGATCGCCCCTACGGGAAGAACACTGAAGCTTTCTTT.

The chain uses TRBV5-6 and TRBJ2-1, with TRBD2 as a possible D gene (6 bases). This CDR3 comprises 14 residues. Trimming removed 8 bases at V and 4 bases at J, with 16 bases between. The germline V gene encodes CDR1 SGHDT and CDR2 YYEEEE. The CDR3 is CASKGAGSYNEQFF. The CDR3, as DNA: TGTGCCAGTAAAGGGGCGGGGTCTTACAATGAGCAGTTCTTC.

The chain links TRBV24-1 to TRBJ2-2, with a tentative D call TRBD1 (5 bases). The CDR3 runs to 13 residues. Trimming removed 9 bases from V and 5 bases from J, with 12 bases in between. Germline V CDR1 and CDR2: KGHDR, SFDVKD. This CDR3 reads CATRRVDTGELFF. The DNA for the CDR3 is TGTGCCACCCGCAGGGTTGATACCGGGGAGCTGTTTTTT.

This clone was seen just once. The chain is built from TRBV10-3 and TRBJ2-4; D is unresolved. The CDR3 runs to 14 residues. V dropped 10 bases and J dropped 0 bases, with 13 bases sitting between them. Germline loops: CDR1 ENHRY, CDR2 SYGVKD. The CDR3 region is CATTVDLAKNIQYF. The CDR3 coding sequence is TGTGCCACCACCGTAGACTTAGCCAAAAACATTCAGTACTTC.

The chain carries TRBV6-5 and TRBJ1-2; TRBD1 might be the D (5 bases). Trimming shortened V by 5 bases and J by 2 bases, and 9 bases separated the two germline ends. This CDR3 contains 13 residues. Per the germline V gene, CDR1 is MNHEY and CDR2 is SVGAGI. The DNA of the CDR3 is TGTGCCAGCAGTAGAGGACAAAACTATGGCTACACCTTC. Its translation is CASSRGQNYGYTF.

V usage is TRBV2 and J usage is TRBJ2-7, with 8 bases fitting TRBD1. The CDR3 is 14 residues long. With 3 bases clipped from V and 5 bases from J, the junction kept 6 bases outside the gene matches. Germline V gives CDR1 SNHLY, CDR2 FYNNEI. The CDR3 nucleotides read TGTGCCAGCAGTGAGGCCGGACAGGGCCACGAGCAGTACTTC. Protein sequence: CASSEAGQGHEQYF.

This CDR3 reads CASMRLAGDPSYNEQFF. CDR3 nucleotides: TGTGCCAGCATGCGGCTAGCGGGGGACCCCTCCTACAATGAGCAGTTCTTC. J is TRBJ2-1 and V is TRBV7-9; 10 nucleotides line up with TRBD2. This CDR3 has 17 residues. Germline CDR1 is SEHNR and CDR2 is FQNEAQ (reference sequence). The trim removed 7 bases at V and 0 bases at J, leaving 9 bases unmatched.

This CDR3 reads CASSVGVTSGGEQFF. The DNA of the CDR3 is TGTGCCAGCAGCGTAGGTGTGACTAGCGGGGGGGAGCAGTTCTTC. The chain combines TRBV9 with TRBJ2-1; TRBD2 aligns across 13 bases. The CDR3 covers 15 residues. Looked up from germline, CDR1 is SGDLS and CDR2 is YYNGEE. The V gene end was trimmed by 0 bases and the J gene end by 10 bases; junction bases not matched to a gene: 4. Looking up the rest from reference TRBV9 and TRBJ2-1 gives the full variable domain: DSGVTQTPKHLITATGQRVTLRCSPRSGDLSVYWYQQSLDQGLQFLIQYYNGEERAKGNILERFSAQQFPDLHSELNLSSLELGDSALYFCASSVGVTSGGEQFFGPGTRLTVL.

This sequence joins TRBV6-6 and TRBJ2-7, with TRBD2 matching over 15 bases. The germline V gene has CDR1 MNHNY and CDR2 SVGAGI (reference sequence). This CDR3 is 16 amino acids long. With 6 bases clipped from V and 5 bases from J, the junction kept 8 bases outside the gene matches. CDR3 sequence reads: CASSRGLAGGENEQYV. The DNA for the CDR3 is TGTGCCAGCAGCCGCGGACTAGCGGGGGGGGAAAACGAGCAGTACGTC.

This chain uses TRBV4-2 with TRBJ2-5, with D possibly matching TRBD2 (6 bases). Germline CDR1 reads LGHNA; CDR2 reads YNFKEQ. This CDR3 comprises 14 residues. V was clipped by 1 base and J by 4 bases, with 10 bases between them. Written as DNA, the CDR3 is TGTGCCAGCAGCCAAGTAACTAGCCCAGAGACCCAGTACTTC. This gives the protein CASSQVTSPETQYF.

This chain links TRBV14 with TRBJ2-2, with D possibly being TRBD1 (5 bases). CDR1 is SGHDN and CDR2 is FVKESK in the germline V gene. The CDR3 spans 15 residues. The V gene lost 1 base and the J gene lost 5 bases, with 11 bases spanning the gap. The DNA for the CDR3 is TGTGCCAGCAGCCAAGCGCGGACACCGACCGGGGAGCTGTTTTTT. Protein product: CASSQARTPTGELFF.

The J gene is TRBJ1-3, the V gene TRBV28; TRBD1 is a possible D gene (6 bases). The CDR3 extends over 15 amino acids. Germline values: CDR1 MDHEN, CDR2 SYDVKM. V was clipped by 6 bases and J by 1 base, with 13 bases between them. The CDR3 loop reads CASSLPTGSGNTIYF. The CDR3 DNA reads as TGTGCCAGCAGCTTACCTACAGGGTCTGGAAACACCATATATTTT.

The CDR3 coding sequence is TGTGCCAGCTCACCTTACGTCGGTTCCGGGGCTAGCGGAGAGACCCAGTACTTC. Amino acids: CASSPYVGSGASGETQYF. The chain links TRBV18 to TRBJ2-5; 7 positions agree with TRBD2. The CDR3 totals 18 residues. Germline V gene sequence: CDR1 KGHSH, CDR2 LQKENI. Trimming cost V 3 bases and J 4 bases; bases outside gene matches: 17.

This clone was counted once. The chain combines TRBV4-3 with TRBJ1-1; TRBD1 matches 7 bases. The CDR3 runs 14 residues. J was trimmed by 4 bases and V by 2 bases; bases with no gene match: 4. The germline gives CDR1 LGHNA, CDR2 YSLEER. The CDR3 is CASSQKGARTEAFF. The DNA for the CDR3 is TGCGCCAGCAGCCAAAAGGGGGCTCGCACTGAAGCTTTCTTT.

The V gene is TRBV7-9, the J gene TRBJ2-3, with D perhaps TRBD2 (7 bases). CDR1 is SEHNR, CDR2 FQNEAQ, per germline (reference sequence). V lost 5 bases to trimming and J lost 2 bases, with 11 bases between them. The CDR3 runs 14 residues. For the CDR3, the DNA is TGTGCCAGCAGCCCCCGGGGGGCCACAGATACGCAGTATTTT. It translates to CASSPRGATDTQYF.

The chain couples TRBV5-1 to TRBJ2-3; 8 bases match TRBD2. Germline V gives CDR1 SGHRS, CDR2 YFSETQ. The J segment lost 3 bases and the V segment lost 0 bases, leaving 3 bases of the junction unmatched. The CDR3 runs to 15 residues. The DNA of the CDR3 is TGCGCCAGCAGCTTGGGGACTAGCATGACAGATACGCAGTATTTT. Its protein is CASSLGTSMTDTQYF.

V and J are TRBV5-1 and TRBJ2-7; TRBD1 matches 7 bases. The J segment lost 2 bases and the V segment lost 0 bases, leaving 5 bases of the junction unmatched. The CDR3 contains 15 residues. Germline-derived CDR1 and CDR2 are SGHRS and YFSETQ. Here the CDR3 DNA reads TGCGCCAGCAGCTTGGAGGGGACAGCCACCTACGAGCAGTACTTC. Residues: CASSLEGTATYEQYF.

V is TRBV7-3 and J is TRBJ2-5; 7 bases align to TRBD1. Trimming removed 5 bases from V and 7 bases from J; junction bases left unmatched: 7. Germline V lookup: CDR1 SGHTA, CDR2 FQGTGA. The CDR3 has 13 amino acids. CDR3 region: CASSRDRDGTQYF. In nucleotides, the CDR3 is TGTGCCAGCAGCCGTGACAGGGACGGGACCCAGTACTTC.

The chain couples TRBV27 to TRBJ1-6; TRBD1 matches 9 bases. The CDR3 runs to 15 residues. Germline assignment: CDR1 MNHEY and CDR2 SMNVEV (reference sequence). Germline trimming cut 6 bases from V and 9 bases from J; bases unmatched to any gene: 9. CDR3 coding DNA: TGTGCCAGCAGCATCACAGGGGGCAGCGGTTCACCCCTCCACTTT. It encodes CASSITGGSGSPLHF.

The rearrangement uses TRBV2 and TRBJ1-2; D not resolved. The CDR3 has 12 residues. Germline V gene sequence: CDR1 SNHLY, CDR2 FYNNEI. Trimming took 2 bases from V and 4 from J, leaving 5 bases between them. The CDR3 DNA is TGTGCCAGCAGTGAATCTAGCTATGGCTACACCTTC. The encoded protein is CASSESSYGYTF.